Presented here are 2 T cell receptor beta chains from one specimen sequenced in a study of blood T cell repertoires in COVID-19. Sequencing was performed with immunoSEQ multiplex PCR; in TCRdb, only in-frame clones are kept and a portion is missing. The repertoire consists of 220,000 or so clones, with 84% occurring once and the leading ten covering roughly 3%. The sample consisted of peripheral blood. The receptors shown here come from a woman aged 25 to 45 who had recovered from COVID-19.

The chain combines TRBV19 with TRBJ2-6; 10 bases are a match to TRBD2. Per germline, CDR1 LNHDA and CDR2 SQIVND (reference sequence). J gave up 2 bases and V 5 bases, and 6 bases lay outside the gene matches. The CDR3 sequence is 17 residues long. This CDR3 reads CASSPSGGGAGANVLTF. DNA for the CDR3: TGTGCCAGTAGTCCCAGCGGGGGGGGCGCTGGGGCCAACGTCCTGACTTTC.

V usage is TRBV6-2 or TRBV6-3 and J usage is TRBJ2-7, with TRBD2 matching 7 bases. The CDR3 is made up of 14 amino acids. V lost 4 bases, J lost 3 bases, and 6 bases stayed unmatched. Per germline, CDR1 MNHEY and CDR2 SVGEGT. CDR3: CASSFLAGVYEQYF. The CDR3 coding sequence is TGTGCCAGCAGTTTTTTAGCGGGTGTCTACGAGCAGTACTTC.